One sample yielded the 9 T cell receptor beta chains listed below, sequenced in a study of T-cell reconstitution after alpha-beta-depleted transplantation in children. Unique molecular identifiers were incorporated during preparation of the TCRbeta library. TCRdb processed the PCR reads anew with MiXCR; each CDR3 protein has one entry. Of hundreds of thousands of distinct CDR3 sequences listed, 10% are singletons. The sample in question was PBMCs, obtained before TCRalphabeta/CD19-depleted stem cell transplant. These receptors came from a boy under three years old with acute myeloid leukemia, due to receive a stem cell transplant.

The CDR3 is CASSYSGQGWGNEQFF. The CDR3 coding sequence is TGTGCCAGCAGTTATTCGGGACAGGGTTGGGGCAATGAGCAGTTCTTC. V gene TRBV6-5 combines with J gene TRBJ2-1; 9 positions match TRBD1. The CDR3 loop spans 16 amino acids. Germline assignment: CDR1 MNHEY and CDR2 SVGAGI. V shed 3 bases and J 6 bases; nucleotides not matched to a gene: 9.

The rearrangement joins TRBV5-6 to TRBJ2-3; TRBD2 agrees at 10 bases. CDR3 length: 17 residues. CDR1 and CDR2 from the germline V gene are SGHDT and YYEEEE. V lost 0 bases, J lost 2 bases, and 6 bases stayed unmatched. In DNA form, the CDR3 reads TGTGCCAGCAGCTTGGTGCGGACTAGCGGCGTCACAGATACGCAGTATTTT. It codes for CASSLVRTSGVTDTQYF.

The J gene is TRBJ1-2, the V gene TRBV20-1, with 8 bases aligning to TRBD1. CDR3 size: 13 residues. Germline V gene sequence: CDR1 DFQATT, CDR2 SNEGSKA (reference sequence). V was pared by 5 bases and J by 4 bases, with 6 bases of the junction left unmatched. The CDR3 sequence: CSAPNQGAYGYTF. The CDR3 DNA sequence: TGCAGTGCTCCCAATCAGGGGGCCTATGGCTACACCTTC.

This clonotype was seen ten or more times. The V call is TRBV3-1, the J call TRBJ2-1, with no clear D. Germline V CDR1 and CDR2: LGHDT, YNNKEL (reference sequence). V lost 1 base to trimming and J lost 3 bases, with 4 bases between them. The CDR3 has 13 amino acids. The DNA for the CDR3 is TGTGCCAGCAGCCAAGGATTCTACAATGAGCAGTTCTTC. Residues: CASSQGFYNEQFF.

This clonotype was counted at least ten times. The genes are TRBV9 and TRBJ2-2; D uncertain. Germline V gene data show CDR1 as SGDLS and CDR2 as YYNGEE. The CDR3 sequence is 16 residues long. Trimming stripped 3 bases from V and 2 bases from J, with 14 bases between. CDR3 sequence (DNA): TGTGCCAGCAGCGATTCACGCCACGAAAACACCGGGGAGCTGTTTTTT. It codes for CASSDSRHENTGELFF.

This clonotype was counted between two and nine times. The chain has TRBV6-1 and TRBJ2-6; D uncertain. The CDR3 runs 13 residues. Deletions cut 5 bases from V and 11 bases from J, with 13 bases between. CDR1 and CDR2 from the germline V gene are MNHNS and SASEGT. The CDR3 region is CASSRHPSDVLTF. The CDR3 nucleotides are TGTGCCAGCAGTCGCCACCCCAGCGACGTCCTGACTTTC.

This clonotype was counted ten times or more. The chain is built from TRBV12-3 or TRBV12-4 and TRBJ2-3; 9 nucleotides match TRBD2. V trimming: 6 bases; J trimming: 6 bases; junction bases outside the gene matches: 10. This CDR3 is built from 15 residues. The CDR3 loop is CASSPGRGGRDTQYF. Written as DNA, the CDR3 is TGTGCCAGCAGCCCCGGGCGGGGGGGCAGGGATACGCAGTATTTT.

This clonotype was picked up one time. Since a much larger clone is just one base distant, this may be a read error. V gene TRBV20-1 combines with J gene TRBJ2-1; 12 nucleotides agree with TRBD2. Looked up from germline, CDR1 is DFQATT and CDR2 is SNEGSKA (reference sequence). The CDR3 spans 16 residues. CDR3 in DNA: TGCTGTGCTAGGCCCCTAGCGGGAGGGCCCTACAATGAGCAGTTCTTC. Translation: CCARPLAGGPYNEQFF.

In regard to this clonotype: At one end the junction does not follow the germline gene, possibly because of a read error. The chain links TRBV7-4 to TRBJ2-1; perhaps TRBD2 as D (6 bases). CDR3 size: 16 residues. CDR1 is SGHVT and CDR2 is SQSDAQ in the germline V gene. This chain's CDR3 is CACSLNPSAAYNEQFF. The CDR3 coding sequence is TGTGCCTGCAGCTTAAATCCTAGCGCGGCATACAATGAGCAGTTCTTC.